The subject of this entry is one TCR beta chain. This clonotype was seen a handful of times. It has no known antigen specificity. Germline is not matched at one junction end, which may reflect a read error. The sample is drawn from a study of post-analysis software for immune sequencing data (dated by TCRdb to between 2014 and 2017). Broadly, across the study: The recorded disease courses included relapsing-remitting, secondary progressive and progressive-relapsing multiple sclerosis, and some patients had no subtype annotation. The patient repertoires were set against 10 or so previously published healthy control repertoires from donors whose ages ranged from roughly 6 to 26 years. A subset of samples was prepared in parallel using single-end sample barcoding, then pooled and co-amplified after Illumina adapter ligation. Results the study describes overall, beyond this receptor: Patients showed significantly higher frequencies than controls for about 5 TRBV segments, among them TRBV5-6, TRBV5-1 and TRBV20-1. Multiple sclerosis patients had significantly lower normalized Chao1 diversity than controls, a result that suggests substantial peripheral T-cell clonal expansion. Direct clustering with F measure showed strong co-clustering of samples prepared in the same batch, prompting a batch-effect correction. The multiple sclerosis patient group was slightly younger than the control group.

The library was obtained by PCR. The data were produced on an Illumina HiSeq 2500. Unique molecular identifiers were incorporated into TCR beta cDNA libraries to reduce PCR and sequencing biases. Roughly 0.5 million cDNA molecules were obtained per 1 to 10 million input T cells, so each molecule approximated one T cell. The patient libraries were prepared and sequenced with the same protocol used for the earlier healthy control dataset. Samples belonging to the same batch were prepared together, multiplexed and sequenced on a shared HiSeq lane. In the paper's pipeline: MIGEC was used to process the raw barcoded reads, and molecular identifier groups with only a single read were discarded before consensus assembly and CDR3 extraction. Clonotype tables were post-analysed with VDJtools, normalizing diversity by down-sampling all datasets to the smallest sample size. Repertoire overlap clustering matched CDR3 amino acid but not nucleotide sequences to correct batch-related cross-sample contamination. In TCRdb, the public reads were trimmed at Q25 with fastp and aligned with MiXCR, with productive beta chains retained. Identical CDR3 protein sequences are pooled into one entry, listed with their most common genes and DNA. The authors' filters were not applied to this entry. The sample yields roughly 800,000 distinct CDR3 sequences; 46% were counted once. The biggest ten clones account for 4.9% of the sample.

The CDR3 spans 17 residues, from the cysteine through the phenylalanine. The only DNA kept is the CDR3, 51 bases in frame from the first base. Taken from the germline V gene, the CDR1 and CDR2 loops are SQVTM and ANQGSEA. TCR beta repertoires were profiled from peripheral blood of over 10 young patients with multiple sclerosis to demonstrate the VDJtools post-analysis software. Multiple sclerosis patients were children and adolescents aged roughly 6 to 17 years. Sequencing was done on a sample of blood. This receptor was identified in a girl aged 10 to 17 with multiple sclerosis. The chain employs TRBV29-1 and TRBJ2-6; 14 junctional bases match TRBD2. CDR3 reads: CSVSGLAGAVGANVRTF. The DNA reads TGCAGCGTATCGGGACTAGCGGGAGCAGTCGGGGCCAACGTCCGGACTTTC.